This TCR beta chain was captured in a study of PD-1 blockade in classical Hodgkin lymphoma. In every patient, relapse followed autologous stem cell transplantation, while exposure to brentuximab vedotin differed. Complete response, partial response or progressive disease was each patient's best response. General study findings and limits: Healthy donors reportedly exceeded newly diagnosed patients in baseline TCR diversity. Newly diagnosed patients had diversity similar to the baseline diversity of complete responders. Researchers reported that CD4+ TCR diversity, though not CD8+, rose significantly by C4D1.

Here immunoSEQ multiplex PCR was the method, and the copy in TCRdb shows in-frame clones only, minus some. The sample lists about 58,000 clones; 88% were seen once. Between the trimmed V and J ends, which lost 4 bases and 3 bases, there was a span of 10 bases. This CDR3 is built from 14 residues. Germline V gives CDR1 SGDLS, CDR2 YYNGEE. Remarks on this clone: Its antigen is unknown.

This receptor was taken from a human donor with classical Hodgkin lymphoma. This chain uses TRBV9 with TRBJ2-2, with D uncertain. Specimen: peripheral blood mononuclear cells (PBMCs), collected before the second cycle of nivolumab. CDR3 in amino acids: CASSQVGYTGELFF. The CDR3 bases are TGTGCCAGCAGCCAGGTGGGATACACCGGGGAGCTGTTTTTT.